The 9 T cell receptor beta chains reported below all come from one sample, sequenced in a study of T-cell memory formation after mild COVID-19. MiXCR, run by TCRdb on the 5' RACE reads, gives a single entry per CDR3 protein. The data hold about 110,000 distinct CDR3 sequences, with about a sixth observed a single time. Sequenced material: PBMCs or a T cell subset sorted from them (not recorded which). Receptors originate from a man between 18 and 35 years old who had mild COVID-19 (a few samples of this study predate the infection). Cell type and time point are not known.

This clonotype was recorded many times. The V gene is TRBV11-2, the J gene TRBJ2-1; the D gene could be TRBD1 or TRBD2 (5 bases each). Looked up from germline, CDR1 is SGHAT and CDR2 is FQNNGV. The CDR3 spans 13 residues. With 5 bases removed from V and 4 bases from J, the gap between germline ends came to 9 bases. The CDR3 bases are TGTGCCAGCAGCCCGGGACGTTACAATGAGCAGTTCTTC. It encodes CASSPGRYNEQFF.

This clonotype has just a few counts. The V and J genes are TRBV6-2 or TRBV6-3 and TRBJ1-1, with D possibly matching TRBD1 (5 bases). The CDR3 spans 14 residues. Germline loops: CDR1 MNHEY, CDR2 SVGEGT. V lost 6 bases and J 5 bases, leaving 16 bases between the germline ends. The CDR3 protein is CASRHPRGSTEAFF. CDR3 in DNA: TGTGCCAGCAGGCACCCCCGGGGGTCGACTGAAGCTTTCTTT.

This clonotype has more than one count but fewer than ten. This sequence joins TRBV5-6 and TRBJ1-1, with D maybe TRBD1 (6 bases). V was shortened by 6 bases and J by 6 bases, with 15 bases between the two germline ends. This CDR3 has 13 residues. CDR1 SGHDT and CDR2 YYEEEE come from the germline V gene. The DNA for the CDR3 is TGTGCCAGCAACCGGCAGGGGAGAGCTGAAGCTTTCTTT. Translation gives CASNRQGRAEAFF.

The chain links TRBV20-1 to TRBJ1-5; D may be TRBD1 (6 bases). V lost 4 bases and J 7 bases, leaving 14 bases between the germline ends. Germline lookup yields CDR1 DFQATT and CDR2 SNEGSKA (reference sequence). The length of the CDR3 is 13 residues. The chain's CDR3 is CSAIQGRRQPQHF. The CDR3, as DNA: TGCAGTGCTATACAGGGTCGCAGGCAGCCCCAGCATTTT.

The chain uses TRBV2 and TRBJ2-3, with D unresolved. The CDR3 extends over 12 amino acids. CDR1 is SNHLY, CDR2 FYNNEI, per germline. V lost 5 bases to trimming and J lost 5 bases, with 8 bases between them. The CDR3 spells CASSPERDTQYF. The DNA of the CDR3 is TGTGCCAGCAGTCCCGAGCGAGATACGCAGTATTTT.

At least ten counts were recorded for this clonotype. The chain is built from TRBV2 and TRBJ1-1, with unresolved D. Germline V lookup: CDR1 SNHLY, CDR2 FYNNEI. The CDR3 length is 13 residues. V lost 2 bases, J lost 3 bases, and 7 bases lay in between. The CDR3 bases are TGTGCCAGCAGTGAACTGGAGGACACTGAAGCTTTCTTT. Translating it yields CASSELEDTEAFF.

The rearrangement joins TRBV7-6 to TRBJ2-3; D is ambiguous. V gave up 0 bases and J gave up 6 bases, with 7 bases separating them. Per germline, CDR1 SGHVS and CDR2 FNYEAQ. CDR3 size: 13 residues. CDR3 region: CASSLALLDTQYF. CDR3 DNA sequence: TGTGCCAGCAGCTTAGCCCTTTTGGATACGCAGTATTTT.

The rearrangement uses TRBV29-1 and TRBJ2-1; possible D gene TRBD2, 7 bases. In germline, CDR1 is SQVTM, CDR2 ANQGSEA. The CDR3 has 15 residues. Trimming pared 4 bases from V and 2 bases from J, leaving 15 bases between. The CDR3 sequence: CSVAGAGAPYNEQFF. CDR3 in DNA: TGCAGCGTTGCTGGGGCGGGGGCCCCCTACAATGAGCAGTTCTTC.

The sample holds a few counts of this clonotype. The V and J genes are TRBV12-3 or TRBV12-4 and TRBJ2-7; 9 bases agree with TRBD2. The CDR3 length is 15 residues. V trimming: 5 bases; J trimming: 2 bases; junction bases outside the gene matches: 7. The CDR3 nucleotides are TGTGCCAGCAGTCAATTGACTAGCGGCCCCTACGAGCAGTACTTC. Its translation is CASSQLTSGPYEQYF.